This entry lists 25 T cell receptor beta chains sequenced from one sample in a study of tumor-infiltrating lymphocytes in oesophageal squamous cell carcinoma. TCRdb fed the PCR reads into MiXCR, producing one record per CDR3 protein. The data show roughly 11,000 distinct CDR3 sequences, roughly half seen once. The sample consisted of esophageal tumor tissue. Receptors originate from a male donor with esophageal squamous cell carcinoma.

V usage is TRBV5-3 and J usage is TRBJ2-3; D is unresolved. TRBV5-3 carries the ORF label, with uncertain function. Trimming took off 8 bases at V and 0 bases at J, with 13 bases between the two ends. The CDR3 is 14 amino acids. The CDR3: CASTVTTSTDTQYF. The CDR3 DNA reads TGTGCCAGCACCGTTACTACTAGCACAGATACGCAGTATTTT.

The rearrangement uses TRBV12-3 or TRBV12-4 and TRBJ2-3, with D perhaps matching TRBD1 (6 bases). The J call may be mistaken, given a closer DNA end match to TRBJ2-5. CDR3 length: 13 residues. CDR3 amino acids: CASTHRVEETQYF. CDR3 bases: TGTGCCAGCACCCACAGGGTGGAAGAGACCCAGTACTTC.

The genes are TRBV6-2 or TRBV6-3 and TRBJ2-6; D not certain. This CDR3 comprises 14 residues. Germline values: CDR1 MNHEY, CDR2 SVGEGT. The V and J ends lost 6 bases and 2 bases respectively, with 8 bases between them. In DNA form, the CDR3 reads TGTGCCAGCAGCAAGTATGCTGGGGCCAACGTCCTGACTTTC. Its translation is CASSKYAGANVLTF.

The chain recombines TRBV6-1 with TRBJ2-3; 9 nucleotides line up with TRBD1. Per the germline V gene, CDR1 is MNHNS and CDR2 is SASEGT. The CDR3 spans 15 residues. V was clipped by 3 bases and J by 6 bases; unmatched bases: 7. Here the CDR3 DNA reads TGTGCCAGCAGTGATGCGGGACAGGGAACCGATACGCAGTATTTT. Its protein is CASSDAGQGTDTQYF.

This clonotype was recorded at least ten times. This chain joins TRBV5-1 and TRBJ2-6; perhaps TRBD1 as D (6 bases). Trimming cost V 4 bases and J 2 bases, with 10 bases left between them. Germline V gene sequence: CDR1 SGHRS, CDR2 YFSETQ. The CDR3 loop spans 15 amino acids. This CDR3 is CASSPWTAGANVLTF. CDR3 DNA sequence: TGCGCCAGCAGCCCATGGACAGCTGGGGCCAACGTCCTGACTTTC. Together with reference TRBV5-1 and TRBJ2-6, the CDR3 gives the full variable domain: KAGVTQTPRYLIKTRGQQVTLSCSPISGHRSVSWYQQTPGQGLQFLFEYFSETQRNKGNFPGRFSGRQFSNSRSEMNVSTLELGDSALYLCASSPWTAGANVLTFGAGSRLTVL.

This clonotype has more than one count but fewer than ten. At one end, the junction sequence differs from germline, possibly due to a read error. The rearrangement uses TRBV7-6 and TRBJ2-1, with 7 positions matching TRBD1. The CDR3 contains 13 residues. Per the germline V gene, CDR1 is SGHVS and CDR2 is FNYEAQ. The CDR3 here is CASSSDRNNEQFF. Here the CDR3 DNA reads TGTGCTAGCAGCTCGGACAGGAACAATGAGCAGTTCTTC.

The rearrangement links TRBV7-3 to TRBJ2-5; TRBD2 matches at 10 bases. V lost 3 bases, J lost 3 bases, and 4 bases stayed unmatched. The length of the CDR3 is 15 residues. The germline gives CDR1 SGHTA, CDR2 FQGTGA. CDR3 sequence reads: CASSLWLAGEETQYF. The CDR3 DNA is TGTGCCAGCAGCTTGTGGCTAGCGGGAGAAGAGACCCAGTACTTC.

The V and J genes are TRBV7-6 and TRBJ2-5; D gene uncertain. TRBJ2-4 matches the DNA end more closely, so the J call is doubtful. CDR1 is SGHVS, CDR2 FNYEAQ, per germline. The CDR3 is 15 residues long. The CDR3 DNA reads TGTGCCAGCAGCTTATGCCAGACCCCCAAAAACATTCAGTACTTC. This codes for CASSLCQTPKNIQYF.

The gene calls are TRBV10-1 and TRBJ2-1, with TRBD2 as a possible D gene (5 bases). The germline V gene has CDR1 WNHNN and CDR2 SYGVQD (reference sequence). The V end was cut by 4 bases, the J end by 6 bases, with 16 bases between. The CDR3 loop spans 15 amino acids. The CDR3 region has the DNA TGCGCCAGCAGTGGGCGGGCGGAATCGGTCAATGAGCAGTTCTTC. Translated: CASSGRAESVNEQFF.

This clonotype counts as medium-sized (0.01 to 0.1%). The rearrangement links TRBV6-1 to TRBJ1-3, with D unresolved. Trimming stripped 5 bases from V and 0 bases from J, with 5 bases between. CDR1 MNHNS and CDR2 SASEGT come from the germline V gene. The CDR3 is made up of 13 amino acids. The CDR3 protein is CASSWTSGNTIYF. CDR3 DNA: TGTGCCAGCAGTTGGACCTCTGGAAACACCATATATTTT.

The CDR3 here is CASARRGVEAFF. CDR3 DNA sequence: TGTGCCAGCGCTCGTCGGGGGGTGGAGGCTTTCTTT. This chain joins TRBV6-8 and TRBJ2-3, with a tentative D call TRBD1 (5 bases). The end of the DNA aligns better with TRBJ1-1, so the J call may be wrong. This CDR3 contains 12 residues. The germline V gene encodes CDR1 MNHGY and CDR2 SAAAGT.

V and J are TRBV6-1 and TRBJ2-1, with D perhaps matching TRBD2 (5 bases). Trimming removed 4 bases from V and 0 bases from J, with 10 bases in between. CDR3 size: 15 residues. Germline values: CDR1 MNHNS, CDR2 SASEGT. The CDR3 bases are TGTGCCAGCAGTGTAGCGTCCAGCTCCTACAATGAGCAGTTCTTC. Protein product: CASSVASSSYNEQFF.

With respect to this clonotype: The CDR3 ends on some other residue instead of the conserved phenylalanine or tryptophan, so this is likely a read error. Because the CDR3's place on the DNA is in doubt, the DNA is left out and the CDR3 is given as listed by TCRdb. The rearrangement uses TRBV7-2 and TRBJ2-7. The V gene's germline CDR1 is SGHTA and CDR2 FQGNSA. The CDR3 is 15 residues long, ends included. The CDR3 loop reads CASSLGRFDGYTFGS.

V gene TRBV7-3 combines with J gene TRBJ2-1, with TRBD2 as a possible D gene (6 bases). This CDR3 is built from 15 residues. Germline V gene sequence: CDR1 SGHTA, CDR2 FQGTGA. V lost 0 bases to trimming and J lost 6 bases, with 12 bases between them. CDR3 sequence reads: CASSLTREHINEQFF. The DNA for the CDR3 is TGTGCCAGCAGCTTAACGCGGGAACACATCAATGAGCAGTTCTTC.

This chain joins TRBV6-9 and TRBJ2-3; TRBD2 matches 13 bases. Germline values: CDR1 MNHGY, CDR2 SVAAGI. After removal of 4 bases from V and 6 bases from J, the junction contained 4 bases not matched to a gene. CDR3 length: 15 residues. In DNA form, the CDR3 reads TGTGCCAGCAGTTTTGGACTAGCGGGAGTGGATACGCAGTATTTT. Its protein is CASSFGLAGVDTQYF.

The chain carries TRBV11-2 and TRBJ2-5, with D uncertain. Germline V gene data show CDR1 as SGHAT and CDR2 as FQNNGV. V lost 0 bases, J lost 1 base, and 6 bases lay in between. CDR3 length: 14 residues. CDR3 nucleotide sequence: TGTGCCAGCAGCTTAGATCTGACCCAAGAGACCCAGTACTTC. Its translation: CASSLDLTQETQYF. Using reference TRBV11-2 and TRBJ2-5 for the parts outside the CDR3, the full variable domain is EAGVAQSPRYKIIEKRQSVAFWCNPISGHATLYWYQQILGQGPKLLIQFQNNGVVDDSQLPKDRFSAERLKGVDSTLKIQPAKLEDSAVYLCASSLDLTQETQYFGPGTRLLVL.

This clonotype was seen more than once but under ten times. The rearrangement uses TRBV11-1 and TRBJ1-1; 9 bases are a match to TRBD1. Trimming removed 5 bases from V and 11 bases from J; junction bases left unmatched: 12. Germline CDR1 is SGHAT and CDR2 is FQDESV (reference sequence). The CDR3 is made up of 14 amino acids. The CDR3 reads CASSPEGTGSDAFF. In DNA form, the CDR3 reads TGTGCCAGCAGCCCTGAAGGGACAGGGTCCGACGCTTTCTTT.

The chain has TRBV6-6 and TRBJ2-6; 7 bases are shared with TRBD1. The better agreement between TRBJ1-2 and the DNA end casts doubt on the J call. In germline, CDR1 is MNHNY, CDR2 SVGAGI (reference sequence). The CDR3 loop spans 15 amino acids. CDR3 protein: CASSYSRDSFYGYTF. The CDR3 DNA is TGTGCCAGCAGTTACTCGAGGGACAGCTTCTATGGCTACACCTTC.

V and J are TRBV6-6 and TRBJ2-5; 9 bases agree with TRBD1. The J call could be wrong; TRBJ1-2 is a better fit for the DNA end. The length of the CDR3 is 13 residues. Per germline, CDR1 MNHNY and CDR2 SVGAGI (reference sequence). The CDR3 coding sequence is TGTGCCAGCAGTACGGACAGGGGCTATGGCTACACCTTC. Encoded protein: CASSTDRGYGYTF.

The genes are TRBV7-2 and TRBJ2-3, with D perhaps TRBD2 (6 bases). This CDR3 is built from 15 residues. V was shortened by 2 bases and J by 1 base, with 10 bases between the two germline ends. From germline, CDR1 is SGHTA and CDR2 FQGNSA. CDR3 DNA: TGTGCCAGCAGCTTACGGAGCGGGCGCACAGATACGCAGTATTTT. Translating gives CASSLRSGRTDTQYF.

V is TRBV6-5 and J is TRBJ2-1; 9 bases fit TRBD1. Germline loops: CDR1 MNHEY, CDR2 SVGAGI. The CDR3 covers 16 residues. V shed 5 bases, J shed 9 bases, and the junction held 14 bases outside the gene matches. CDR3 DNA sequence: TGTGCCAGCAGTGAAAGTGCGGGGACAGGGTATCCTGAGCAGTTCTTC. Translating gives CASSESAGTGYPEQFF.

This clonotype has at least ten counts. This rearrangement joins TRBV5-1 to TRBJ2-1, with 9 bases aligning to TRBD2. Trimming removed 4 bases from V and 8 bases from J; junction bases left unmatched: 10. This CDR3 is built from 15 residues. From germline, CDR1 is SGHRS and CDR2 YFSETQ. The CDR3 bases are TGCGCCAGCAGCCATACTAGCGGGCGACGGGATGAGCAGTTCTTC. Protein product: CASSHTSGRRDEQFF.

This clonotype was counted once. V usage is TRBV7-6 and J usage is TRBJ2-1; no firm D call. The last part of the DNA fits TRBJ2-5 better; the J call may be wrong. CDR1 is SGHVS and CDR2 is FNYEAQ in the germline V gene. The CDR3 consists of 13 residues. The CDR3 here is CASSQGPPETQYF. CDR3 nucleotide sequence: TGTGCCAGCAGCCAAGGGCCCCCAGAGACCCAGTACTTC.

The chain recombines TRBV4-1 with TRBJ2-2; TRBD2 matches at 7 bases. The germline gives CDR1 MGHRA, CDR2 YSYEKL. The CDR3 extends over 17 amino acids. Losses at the gene ends were 0 bases for V and 6 bases for J; bases not matched to a gene: 10. The DNA for the CDR3 is TGCGCCAGCAGCCAAGATCAGGGCCGTGCGGGGGCCGGGGAGCTGTTTTTT. Translation: CASSQDQGRAGAGELFF.

This clonotype was observed a handful of times. CDR3 DNA sequence: TGTGCCACCAATAGCGGGTGGCCCTACAATGAGCAGTTCTTC. It encodes CATNSGWPYNEQFF. The rearrangement links TRBV7-2 to TRBJ2-1; TRBD2 agrees at 7 bases. The CDR3 has 14 amino acids. V gave up 10 bases and J gave up 2 bases; unmatched junction bases: 8. CDR1 SGHTA and CDR2 FQGNSA come from the germline V gene.